This T cell receptor (beta chain) was retrieved from a study of blood T cell repertoires in COVID-19. Turning to the study itself: Donors in the United States, Italy and Spain gave samples during acute or convalescent COVID-19. Sources were T cells, B-cell-depleted T cells, or PBMCs; the material itself was cDNA or gDNA.

In assigning cohorts, the study relied on participant-reported clinical history. In the authors' workflow: Amplified reference gene primers provided the basis for estimating nucleated cell counts. The method was immunoSEQ multiplex PCR; TCRdb's version includes in-frame clones alone and lacks a portion of them. That table is the source of V, J and clone size, and D and trimming were worked out from the DNA. Among roughly 250,000 clones listed, 90% to 95% were seen once. Trimming cost V 5 bases and J 4 bases; bases outside gene matches: 11. Per germline, CDR1 SGHVS and CDR2 FQNEAQ. This CDR3 region has 16 residues.

The material sequenced was PBMCs or T cells enriched from blood (not recorded which). The chain employs TRBV7-8 and TRBJ1-1; 9 bases line up with TRBD1. The TCR was taken from a woman aged 18 to 35 who had recovered from COVID-19. The CDR3 DNA reads as TGTGCCAGCAGCCGGGGACAGGGAGGACTTCGCACTGAAGCTTTCTTT. It translates to CASSRGQGGLRTEAFF.